The T cell receptor beta chain described here comes from a study of CD8 T cells in Susac syndrome. Remarks on this clonotype: The antigen is undetermined.

The CDR3 spans 14 residues. CDR1 is DFQATT, CDR2 SNEGSKA, per germline (reference sequence). V gave up 3 bases and J gave up 8 bases; unmatched junction bases: 12. Study-wide results and limits: The authors acknowledged that the study's TCR sequencing and HLA analysis involved relatively few individuals.

Sequencing of TCR beta drew on CD8+ and CD4+ T cells from blood. The multiple sclerosis control group consisted of treatment-naive patients whose relapsing-remitting disease, which was either stable or active, fulfilled revised McDonald criteria. An input of 0.5 to 1 ug of RNA was subjected to reverse transcription using random hexamers. The TCR beta CDR3 was amplified by immunoSEQ multiplex PCR across 54 Vbeta, 13 Jbeta. A single record per CDR3 protein comes from TCRdb applying MiXCR to the immunoSEQ multiplex PCR reads. The data contain some 190,000 distinct CDR3 sequences, almost 96% of them singletons.

Sequencing used CD4+ T cells from PBMCs. The sequence came from a human donor with multiple sclerosis. The chain is built from TRBV20-1 and TRBJ1-2; TRBD1 matches at 7 bases. The CDR3 DNA sequence: TGCAGTGCTAGTCCCGGGACAGCAAAGAGGGGCTACACCTTC. Translation: CSASPGTAKRGYTF.